The sequence of this TCR beta chain was determined in a study of blood T cells in healthy people across ages. This clonotype has just a few counts. The authors extracted at least 5 micrograms of total RNA per sample. Primers used in a second PCR of about 6 to 11 cycles were a sample-barcoded 5' primer and a J-beta primer mix. MiXCR, applied by TCRdb to the 5' RACE reads, yields one record per CDR3 protein. The data contain 650,000 to 700,000 distinct CDR3 sequences, about 30% of them singletons. The clonotype originates from a woman older than 75 in good health. Input material: blood.

This CDR3 is CKKGGRGMNTEAFF. In nucleotides, the CDR3 is TGCAAAAAAGGGGGGAGAGGCATGAACACTGAAGCTTTCTTT. The chain carries TRBV20-1 and TRBJ1-1; the D gene is possibly TRBD1 (6 bases). This CDR3 is built from 14 residues. CDR1 and CDR2 from the germline V gene are DFQATT and SNEGSKA (reference sequence).